This TCR beta chain is drawn from a study of cytomegalovirus exposure and HLA in healthy donors. Study-wide findings and caveats: Segments of the TCR beta V type were, in most cases, productive about 87% or about 30% of the time in an earlier analysis. Follow-up analysis found HLA locus-dependent TCR association rates, highest for DRB1 and lowest for HLA-C.

Researchers ran the PCR with 60 Vbeta and 13 Jbeta primers. Original methodology: It was a later analysis that counted roughly 79 million unique TCR beta chains, of which some 12 million were shared. This table comes from immunoSEQ multiplex PCR, and its TCRdb copy is limited to in-frame clones, with some not included. The DNA was the basis for D and trimming; V, J and clone size are from that table. The sample comprises about 82,000 clones, around 77% of which are singletons, and about 3% rests with the top ten. Details on this clone: Its antigen is as yet unknown.

Trimming cost V 5 bases and J 4 bases, with 17 bases left between them. The germline gives CDR1 KGHSH, CDR2 LQKENI. This CDR3 comprises 15 residues. This receptor was obtained from a man in his forties or fifties in good health and CMV-seronegative. The rearrangement links TRBV18 to TRBJ1-2; unclear D gene. The material sequenced was PBMCs. The CDR3 nucleotides are TGTGCCAGCTCAGCGTCGATTGCCGAGGGCTATGGCTACACCTTC. Translation gives CASSASIAEGYGYTF.